This T cell receptor (beta chain) was sequenced in a study of T cell repertoires in cytomegalovirus infection. Background on the study: Newly reported HLA-C-restricted and thoroughly characterized HLA-B-restricted CMV epitopes were employed. Evidence of both CMV infection and a matching HLA type came from public TCR beta signatures.

CDR3 length: 12 residues. Trimming pared 7 bases from V and 0 bases from J, leaving 9 bases between. Germline V gives CDR1 SQVTM, CDR2 ANQGSEA. TCRdb re-analysed the reads in MiXCR, keeping a single row per CDR3 protein. The profile covers a few hundred thousand distinct CDR3 sequences, with 20% to 25% appearing a single time and 10% to 15% taken by the ten largest. To note about this clonotype: Its antigen remains unidentified.

The source of this sequence is a human donor in good health (CMV status not recorded). Some clones in this sample may be carry-over from other donors' samples. The chain employs TRBV29-1 and TRBJ1-1, with D perhaps TRBD1 (5 bases). Source: cultured PBMCs, taken from culture after CMV antigen stimulation. The CDR3 DNA reads TGCAGCGGTAGGACATTGAACACTGAAGCTTTCTTT. It translates to CSGRTLNTEAFF.